The 22 T cell receptor beta chains listed next were all sequenced from one sample in a study of T cells in Graves' hyperthyroidism and ophthalmopathy. Amplified TCR beta CDR3 regions came from RNA transcripts. Initially, a first-round RT-PCR of the TCR CDR3 employed the HTBI primer set. TCRdb used MiXCR to reprocess the multiplex PCR reads, holding one entry per CDR3 protein. The table records over 700,000 distinct CDR3 sequences, over 35% of them present only once. Input material: blood. Source of these receptors: a man aged 18-30 years with Graves' hyperthyroidism.

This clonotype was seen repeatedly, ten times or more. The chain couples TRBV7-9 to TRBJ1-1; D gene unclear. V lost 1 base to trimming and J lost 6 bases, with 9 bases between them. The CDR3 runs 13 residues. Germline V gene lookup returns CDR1 SEHNR and CDR2 FQNEAQ (reference sequence). The CDR3 reads CASSLGLDAEAFF. CDR3 DNA: TGTGCCAGCAGCTTAGGGTTGGACGCTGAAGCTTTCTTT.

This clonotype was observed many times. The rearrangement joins TRBV7-9 to TRBJ1-1, with TRBD1 as a possible D gene (5 bases). Trimming cost V 5 bases and J 0 bases, with 13 bases left between them. Germline CDR1 SEHNR, CDR2 FQNEAQ (reference sequence). CDR3 length equals 15 residues. The CDR3 region is CASSRFQGLNTEAFF. The CDR3 DNA reads TGTGCCAGCAGCCGATTCCAGGGTTTGAACACTGAAGCTTTCTTT. The entire variable domain, with the rest obtained from reference TRBV7-9 and TRBJ1-1, is as follows: DTGVSQNPRHKITKRGQNVTFRCDPISEHNRLYWYRQTLGQGPEFLTYFQNEAQLEKSRLLSDRFSAERPKGSFSTLEIQRTEQGDSAMYLCASSRFQGLNTEAFFGQGTRLTVV.

V and J are TRBV6-5 and TRBJ1-5; no clear D. V lost 5 bases to trimming and J lost 5 bases, with 10 bases between them. CDR1 is MNHEY, CDR2 SVGAGI, per germline. The CDR3 length is 13 residues. The CDR3: CASSQNRDQPQHF. CDR3 sequence (DNA): TGTGCCAGCAGTCAAAACCGGGATCAGCCCCAGCATTTT.

This clonotype was observed a few times. The rearrangement links TRBV20-1 to TRBJ1-5; TRBD1 might be the D (5 bases). This CDR3 has 15 residues. V was trimmed by 6 bases and J by 5 bases, leaving 20 bases between them. CDR1 is DFQATT and CDR2 is SNEGSKA in the germline V gene (reference sequence). The CDR3 sequence: CSASDSERGHQPQHF. In nucleotides, the CDR3 is TGCAGTGCGAGTGACTCCGAGAGGGGCCATCAGCCCCAGCATTTT.

This clonotype was seen a handful of times. The rearrangement uses TRBV10-3 and TRBJ1-1; D is perhaps TRBD1 (5 bases). Germline lookup yields CDR1 ENHRY and CDR2 SYGVKD. V lost 0 bases and J lost 4, with 9 bases in between. CDR3 length equals 14 residues. CDR3 sequence (DNA): TGTGCCATCAGTGAGTCTCGGGGCGGCACTGAAGCTTTCTTT. It translates to CAISESRGGTEAFF.

The chain uses TRBV7-2 and TRBJ2-7; the D gene is possibly TRBD1 (5 bases). Germline V lookup: CDR1 SGHTA, CDR2 FQGNSA. The V and J ends lost 4 bases and 2 bases respectively, with 12 bases between them. This CDR3 spans 14 amino acids. As DNA, the CDR3 is TGTGCCAGCAGCTCAAGGACAAGTCCCTACGAGCAGTACTTC. This encodes CASSSRTSPYEQYF.

V gene TRBV9 combines with J gene TRBJ2-5; the match to TRBD2 covers 10 bases. CDR3 size: 16 residues. The V and J ends lost 4 bases and 6 bases, in that order; junction bases with no gene match: 12. Germline CDR1 reads SGDLS; CDR2 reads YYNGEE. This chain's CDR3 is CASSRTSGAGAKTQYF. CDR3 coding DNA: TGTGCCAGCAGCAGGACTAGCGGAGCCGGAGCGAAGACCCAGTACTTC. The complete variable domain, with remaining parts taken from reference TRBV9 and TRBJ2-5, reads DSGVTQTPKHLITATGQRVTLRCSPRSGDLSVYWYQQSLDQGLQFLIQYYNGEERAKGNILERFSAQQFPDLHSELNLSSLELGDSALYFCASSRTSGAGAKTQYFGPGTRLLVL.

The rearrangement links TRBV7-8 to TRBJ2-5; D call uncertain. The V and J ends lost 1 base and 5 bases respectively, with 5 bases between them. The CDR3 is 12 residues long. Germline assignment: CDR1 SGHVS and CDR2 FQNEAQ. CDR3 nucleotide sequence: TGTGCCAGCAGCTTAGTTTGGGAGACCCAGTACTTC. Its protein product is CASSLVWETQYF. Full variable domain (missing parts from reference TRBV7-8 and TRBJ2-5): GAGVSQSPRYKVAKRGQDVALRCDPISGHVSLFWYQQALGQGPEFLTYFQNEAQLDKSGLPSDRFFAERPEGSVSTLKIQRTQQEDSAVYLCASSLVWETQYFGPGTRLLVL.

This chain joins TRBV15 and TRBJ1-5, with D unresolved. There are 15 residues in the CDR3. V lost 3 bases and J 2 bases, leaving 11 bases between the germline ends. Looked up from germline, CDR1 is LNHNV and CDR2 is YYDKDF (reference sequence). CDR3 loop: CATSSDGWGNQPQHF. In nucleotides, the CDR3 is TGTGCCACCAGCAGCGATGGATGGGGCAATCAGCCCCAGCATTTT.

The V gene is TRBV20-1, the J gene TRBJ2-3, with D perhaps being TRBD1 or TRBD2 (5 bases each). Trimming left V 6 bases short and J 3 bases short, with 10 bases between. The CDR3 is 12 residues long. Per germline, CDR1 DFQATT and CDR2 SNEGSKA (reference sequence). CDR3 nucleotides: TGCAGTGCCCGGGGACCGACAGATACGCAGTATTTT. Protein: CSARGPTDTQYF.

The chain couples TRBV9 to TRBJ2-2; unclear D gene. Germline CDR1 reads SGDLS; CDR2 reads YYNGEE. The CDR3 runs to 14 residues. V lost 0 bases, J lost 6 bases, and 9 bases lay in between. The chain's CDR3 is CASSVENGAGELFF. In DNA form, the CDR3 reads TGTGCCAGCAGCGTAGAGAATGGAGCCGGGGAGCTGTTTTTT.

The chain uses TRBV25-1 and TRBJ2-7; TRBD2 might be the D (7 bases). The V and J ends lost 7 bases and 2 bases respectively, with 12 bases between them. CDR1 is MGHDK, CDR2 SYGVNS, per germline. This CDR3 has 13 amino acids. This CDR3 is CASKGGAPYEQYF. In nucleotides, the CDR3 is TGTGCCAGCAAAGGGGGGGCCCCCTACGAGCAGTACTTC.

The rearrangement links TRBV7-2 to TRBJ2-2; TRBD1 or TRBD2 may be the D gene (5 bases each). This CDR3 has 17 amino acids. Trimming pared 5 bases from V and 4 bases from J, leaving 20 bases between. From germline, CDR1 is SGHTA and CDR2 FQGNSA. The CDR3 protein is CASSLPRDAPPTGELFF. DNA of the CDR3: TGTGCCAGCAGCCTCCCCCGGGACGCCCCCCCCACCGGGGAGCTGTTTTTT.

Many counts were recorded for this clonotype. The chain recombines TRBV7-9 with TRBJ1-1; D is unclear. The V and J ends lost 5 bases and 0 bases respectively, with 10 bases between them. Germline loops: CDR1 SEHNR, CDR2 FQNEAQ (reference sequence). CDR3 length: 14 amino acids. CDR3 DNA: TGTGCCAGCAGCCCCGGCAGCCTGAACACTGAAGCTTTCTTT. Its translation: CASSPGSLNTEAFF.

This clonotype was recorded a few times. This sequence joins TRBV30 and TRBJ2-7; tentative D call: TRBD1 (6 bases). Trimming stripped 0 bases from V and 6 bases from J, with 9 bases between. The CDR3 length is 12 residues. Germline V gene sequence: CDR1 GTSNPN, CDR2 SVGIG (reference sequence). The CDR3 sequence: CAWSVGGIEQYF. For the CDR3, the DNA is TGTGCCTGGAGTGTAGGGGGAATCGAGCAGTACTTC.

The chain joins TRBV11-1 to TRBJ2-5; D tentatively fits TRBD1 or TRBD2 (5 bases each). CDR3 size: 16 residues. The V gene lost 5 bases and the J gene lost 1 base, with 17 bases spanning the gap. Germline assignment: CDR1 SGHAT and CDR2 FQDESV (reference sequence). Here the CDR3 reads CASSPNPGPSQETQYF. CDR3 coding DNA: TGTGCCAGCAGCCCGAACCCGGGACCCTCCCAAGAGACCCAGTACTTC.

This clonotype showed up many times. This sequence joins TRBV12-3 or TRBV12-4 and TRBJ1-6; 9 positions match TRBD1. Trimming at V came to 6 bases and at J to 7 bases, leaving 7 bases not matched to a gene. The CDR3 sequence is 15 residues long. The CDR3 bases are TGTGCCAGCAGACACCGGGACAGGGCGAATTCACCCCTCCACTTT. Translated: CASRHRDRANSPLHF.

The chain couples TRBV9 to TRBJ1-1; no reliable D call. The germline gives CDR1 SGDLS, CDR2 YYNGEE. CDR3 length equals 15 residues. The V gene lost 3 bases and the J gene lost 1 base, with 13 bases spanning the gap. CDR3: CASSASSGSNTEAFF. The CDR3 DNA reads as TGTGCCAGCAGCGCGTCCTCGGGGTCGAACACTGAAGCTTTCTTT. The variable domain in full, completed from reference TRBV9 and TRBJ1-1, reads DSGVTQTPKHLITATGQRVTLRCSPRSGDLSVYWYQQSLDQGLQFLIQYYNGEERAKGNILERFSAQQFPDLHSELNLSSLELGDSALYFCASSASSGSNTEAFFGQGTRLTVV.

The chain recombines TRBV15 with TRBJ1-2; a weak D match, TRBD1 (6 bases). V lost 3 bases and J 8 bases, leaving 13 bases between the germline ends. Germline CDR1 is LNHNV and CDR2 is YYDKDF (reference sequence). The CDR3 extends over 13 amino acids. The CDR3 protein is CATSSLQGEGYTF. Here the CDR3 DNA reads TGTGCCACCAGCAGCTTACAGGGTGAGGGCTACACCTTC. The whole variable domain, filled in from reference TRBV15 and TRBJ1-2, reads DAMVIQNPRYQVTQFGKPVTLSCSQTLNHNVMYWYQQKSSQAPKLLFHYYDKDFNNEADTPDNFQSRRPNTSFCFLDIRSPGLGDTAMYLCATSSLQGEGYTFGSGTRLTVV.

The chain has TRBV25-1 and TRBJ1-1; D uncertain. Germline CDR1 reads MGHDK; CDR2 reads SYGVNS. The CDR3 is made up of 14 amino acids. The V end lost 8 bases, the J end lost 11 bases, and 24 bases lay between the germline ends. CDR3 coding DNA: TGTGCCAGCCACTCGGAAGATGAGGGCCTCTTGGCTTTCTTT. Protein sequence: CASHSEDEGLLAFF. The complete variable domain, with remaining parts taken from reference TRBV25-1 and TRBJ1-1, reads EADIYQTPRYLVIGTGKKITLECSQTMGHDKMYWYQQDPGMELHLIHYSYGVNSTEKGDLSSESTVSRIRTEHFPLTLESARPSHTSQYLCASHSEDEGLLAFFGQGTRLTVV.

V is TRBV6-6 and J is TRBJ1-1; the D gene is possibly TRBD1 (5 bases). V lost 6 bases and J 1 base, leaving 15 bases between the germline ends. CDR1 MNHNY and CDR2 SVGAGI come from the germline V gene (reference sequence). This CDR3 spans 15 amino acids. The CDR3 spells CASSTTGRGNTEAFF. In DNA, the CDR3 is TGTGCCAGCAGCACAACGGGACGGGGGAACACTGAAGCTTTCTTT.

In this sample, this clonotype turned up many times. The J gene is TRBJ1-1, the V gene TRBV12-3 or TRBV12-4; a weak D match, TRBD1 (5 bases). The CDR3 is 13 amino acids. With 6 bases removed from V and 3 bases from J, the gap between germline ends came to 11 bases. The CDR3 is CASRRDGHTEAFF. CDR3 sequence (DNA): TGTGCCAGCAGGAGGGACGGGCACACTGAAGCTTTCTTT.